The present T cell receptor beta chain was sequenced within a study of blood T cell repertoires in COVID-19. About the research overall: Italy, Spain and the United States were the sources of the convalescent and acute COVID-19 samples. PBMCs, B-cell-depleted T cells, or T cells were the source of the cDNA or gDNA that made up the material.

In the original processing: The authors estimated nucleated cell counts from reference gene primer amplification. The repertoire was sequenced with immunoSEQ multiplex PCR; TCRdb's copy has only in-frame clones and lacks some. V and J calls and clone size are copied from that table; D and trimming were computed from the DNA. Here the sample spans over 55,000 clones, 82% being singletons. V was cut by 0 bases and J by 8 bases, with 11 bases left in between. Germline loops: CDR1 SGDLS, CDR2 YYNGEE. The CDR3 totals 13 residues. Sequencing was carried out using peripheral blood. This TCR derives from a woman aged 60-70 years with acute or convalescent COVID-19. The chain combines TRBV9 with TRBJ1-2; perhaps TRBD1 as D (6 bases). The CDR3 reads CASSVEGGIGYTF. In DNA form, the CDR3 reads TGTGCCAGCAGCGTAGAAGGGGGAATAGGCTACACCTTC.